This T cell receptor beta chain comes out of a study of regulatory T cells in long-lasting Graves disease. Study-wide points: Favoring TRBV28, TRBJ1-2 and TRBJ2-5 was a feature seen in persistent disease.

Germline V CDR1 and CDR2: SGHVS, FNYEAQ. V dropped 1 base and J dropped 7 bases, with 11 bases sitting between them. This CDR3 is 14 amino acids long. Comments on this clonotype: Its antigen is as yet unknown.

Building of the TCR beta libraries involved iRepertoire HTBI primers and Arm-PCR of CDR3 regions. MiXCR was run by TCRdb on the multiplex PCR reads, yielding one entry per CDR3 protein. The sample holds more than 400,000 distinct CDR3 sequences, under 20% seen once. The time point here: newly diagnosed GD, antithyroid drugs for less than 3 months. The authors made the TCR library using RNA they extracted from PBMCs. The sample also formed part of further work on T cells in Graves' hyperthyroidism and ophthalmopathy. That study reports: Within blood appeared most thyroid clonotypes that had expanded above 0.001.

The clonotype was recovered from a middle-aged man with Graves disease. The chain links TRBV7-6 to TRBJ1-5; tentative D call: TRBD1 (6 bases). The sequencing here drew on peripheral blood mononuclear cells (PBMCs), taken at new diagnosis, from a patient treated with antithyroid drugs. This CDR3 is CASSLEGGAQPQHF. CDR3 nucleotide sequence: TGTGCCAGCAGCTTAGAGGGGGGAGCCCAGCCCCAGCATTTT.